This entry concerns a single T cell receptor beta chain. What it binds is unknown. The data stem from a study of T cell responses to AZD1222 COVID-19 vaccine. Study summary: The analysis combined second doses at about 4 or about 12 weeks.

Trimming left V 5 bases short and J 4 bases short, with 3 bases between. Per germline, CDR1 MDHEN and CDR2 SYDVKM. This CDR3 comprises 10 residues. Findings of the study overall: Nearly half of spike-specific TCRs reportedly go after variant regions that carry no mutations. No repertoire was sampled before or during the peak T cell response, only after it.

TCRdb's table, derived via immunoSEQ multiplex PCR, lists solely in-frame clones and lacks some. The top ten hold roughly 10% of the sample, which has about 92,000 clones, 65% to 90% seen once. The sequence derives from an adult in good health. The chain carries TRBV28 and TRBJ2-7, with no clear D. This specimen was peripheral blood, taken on day 0 of AZD1222 vaccination. CDR3 in amino acids: CASSLYEQYF. The CDR3 bases are TGTGCCAGCAGTCTGTACGAGCAGTACTTC. The full variable domain, in which reference TRBV28 and TRBJ2-7 provide the parts outside the CDR3, is DVKVTQSSRYLVKRTGEKVFLECVQDMDHENMFWYRQDPGLGLRLIYFSYDVKMKEKGDIPEGYSVSREKKERFSLILESASTNQTSMYLCASSLYEQYFGPGTRLTVT.